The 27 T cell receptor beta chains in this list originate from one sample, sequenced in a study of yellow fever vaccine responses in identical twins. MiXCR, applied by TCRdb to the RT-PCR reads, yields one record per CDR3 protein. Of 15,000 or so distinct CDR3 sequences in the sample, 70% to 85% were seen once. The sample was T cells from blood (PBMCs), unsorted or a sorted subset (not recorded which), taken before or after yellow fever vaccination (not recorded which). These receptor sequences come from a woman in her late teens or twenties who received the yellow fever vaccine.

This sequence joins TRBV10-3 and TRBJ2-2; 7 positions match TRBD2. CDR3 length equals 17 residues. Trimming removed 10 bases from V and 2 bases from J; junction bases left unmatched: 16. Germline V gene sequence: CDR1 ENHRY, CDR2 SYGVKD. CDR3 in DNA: TGTGCCACCGGGGGAGGGACGAGAAAGTACAACACCGGGGAGCTGTTTTTT. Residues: CATGGGTRKYNTGELFF.

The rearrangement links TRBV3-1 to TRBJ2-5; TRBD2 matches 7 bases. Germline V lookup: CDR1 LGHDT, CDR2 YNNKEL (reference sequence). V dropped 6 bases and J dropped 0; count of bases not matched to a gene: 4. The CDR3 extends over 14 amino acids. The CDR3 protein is CASRALADQETQYF. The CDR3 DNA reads TGTGCCAGCAGAGCCCTAGCGGACCAAGAGACCCAGTACTTC.

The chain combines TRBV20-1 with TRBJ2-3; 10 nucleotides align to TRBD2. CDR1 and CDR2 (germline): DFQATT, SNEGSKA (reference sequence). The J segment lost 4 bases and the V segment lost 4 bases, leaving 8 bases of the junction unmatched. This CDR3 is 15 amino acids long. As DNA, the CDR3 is TGCAGTGCTATCGATAGCGGGGGGCCCCCAGATACGCAGTATTTT. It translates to CSAIDSGGPPDTQYF.

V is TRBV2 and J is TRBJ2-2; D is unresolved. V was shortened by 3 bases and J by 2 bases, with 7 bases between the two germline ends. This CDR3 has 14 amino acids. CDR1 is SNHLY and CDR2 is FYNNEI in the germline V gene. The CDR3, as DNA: TGTGCCAGCAGTGACGTCGGAAACACCGGGGAGCTGTTTTTT. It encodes CASSDVGNTGELFF.

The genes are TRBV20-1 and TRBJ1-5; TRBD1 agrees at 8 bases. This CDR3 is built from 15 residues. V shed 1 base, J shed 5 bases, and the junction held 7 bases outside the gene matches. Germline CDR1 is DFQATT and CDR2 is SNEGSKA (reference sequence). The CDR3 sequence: CSARVGTGGYQPQHF. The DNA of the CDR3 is TGCAGTGCTAGAGTGGGGACAGGAGGATATCAGCCCCAGCATTTT.

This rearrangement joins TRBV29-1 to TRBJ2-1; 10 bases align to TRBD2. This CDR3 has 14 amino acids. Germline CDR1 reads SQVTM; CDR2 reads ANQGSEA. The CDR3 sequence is CSHAAGGDYNEQFF. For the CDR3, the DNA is TGCAGTCACGCAGCGGGAGGGGACTACAATGAGCAGTTCTTC.

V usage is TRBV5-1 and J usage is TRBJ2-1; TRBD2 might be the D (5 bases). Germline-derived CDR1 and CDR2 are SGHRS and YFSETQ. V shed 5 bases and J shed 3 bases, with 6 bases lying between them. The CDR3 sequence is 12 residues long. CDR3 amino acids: CASRRDYNEQFF. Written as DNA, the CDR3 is TGCGCCAGCAGGAGGGACTACAATGAGCAGTTCTTC.

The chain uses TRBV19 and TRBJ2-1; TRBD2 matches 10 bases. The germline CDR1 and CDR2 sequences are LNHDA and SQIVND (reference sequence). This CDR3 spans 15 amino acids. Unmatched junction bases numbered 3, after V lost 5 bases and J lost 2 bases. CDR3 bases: TGTGCCAGTAGTCCGGGACTAGCGACCTACAATGAGCAGTTCTTC. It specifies CASSPGLATYNEQFF.

The CDR3 loop reads CSGNLGDEQYF. The CDR3 DNA follows: TGCAGCGGCAACCTTGGGGACGAGCAGTACTTC. The J gene is TRBJ2-7, the V gene TRBV29-1; D unresolved. Trimming removed 7 bases at V and 5 bases at J, with 12 bases between. Germline CDR1 SQVTM, CDR2 ANQGSEA. The CDR3 totals 11 residues.

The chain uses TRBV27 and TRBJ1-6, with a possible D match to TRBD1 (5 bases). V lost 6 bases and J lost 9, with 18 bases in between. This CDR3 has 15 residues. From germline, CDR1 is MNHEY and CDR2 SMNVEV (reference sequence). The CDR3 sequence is CASRSPGPAGSPLHF. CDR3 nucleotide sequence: TGTGCCAGCAGATCGCCGGGACCCGCGGGTTCACCCCTCCACTTT.

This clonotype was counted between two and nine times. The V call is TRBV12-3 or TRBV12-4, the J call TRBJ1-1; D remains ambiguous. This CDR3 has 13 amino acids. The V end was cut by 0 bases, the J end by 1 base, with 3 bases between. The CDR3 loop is CASSLAGNTEAFF. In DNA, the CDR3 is TGTGCCAGCAGTTTAGCGGGGAACACTGAAGCTTTCTTT.

CDR3 protein: CASSGGWVTYNEQFF. The CDR3 nucleotides are TGTGCCAGCAGCGGGGGTTGGGTAACCTACAATGAGCAGTTCTTC. This chain joins TRBV11-3 and TRBJ2-1; possibly TRBD1 or TRBD2 for D (5 bases each). Trimming removed 5 bases from V and 2 bases from J, with 13 bases in between. In germline, CDR1 is SGHNT, CDR2 YENEEA. This CDR3 is built from 15 residues.

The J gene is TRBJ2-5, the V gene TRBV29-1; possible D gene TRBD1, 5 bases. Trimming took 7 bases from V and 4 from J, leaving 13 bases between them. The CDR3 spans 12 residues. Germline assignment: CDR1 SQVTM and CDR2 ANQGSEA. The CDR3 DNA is TGCAGCGCCTACCAGGGTACAGAGACCCAGTACTTC. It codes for CSAYQGTETQYF.

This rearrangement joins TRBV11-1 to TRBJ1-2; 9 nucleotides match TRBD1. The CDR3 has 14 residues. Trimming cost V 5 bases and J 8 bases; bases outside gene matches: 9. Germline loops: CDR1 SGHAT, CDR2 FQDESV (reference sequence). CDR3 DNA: TGTGCCAGCAGCCCCCAGGGACAGGGCGAAGGCTACACCTTC. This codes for CASSPQGQGEGYTF.

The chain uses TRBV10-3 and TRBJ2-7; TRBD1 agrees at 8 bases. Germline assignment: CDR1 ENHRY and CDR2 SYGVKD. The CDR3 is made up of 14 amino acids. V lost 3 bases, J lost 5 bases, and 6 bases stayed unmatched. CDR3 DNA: TGTGCCATCAGTGAACGGGACAGGACCCACGAGCAGTACTTC. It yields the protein CAISERDRTHEQYF.

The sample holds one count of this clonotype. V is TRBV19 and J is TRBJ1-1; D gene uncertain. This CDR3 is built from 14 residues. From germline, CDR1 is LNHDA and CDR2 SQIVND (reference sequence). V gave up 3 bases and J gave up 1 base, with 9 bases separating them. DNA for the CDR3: TGTGCCAGTAGTATTTCCAGGAAGAACACTGAAGCTTTCTTT. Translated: CASSISRKNTEAFF. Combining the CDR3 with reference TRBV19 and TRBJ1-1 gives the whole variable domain DGGITQSPKYLFRKEGQNVTLSCEQNLNHDAMYWYRQDPGQGLRLIYYSQIVNDFQKGDIAEGYSVSREKKESFPLTVTSAQKNPTAFYLCASSISRKNTEAFFGQGTRLTVV.

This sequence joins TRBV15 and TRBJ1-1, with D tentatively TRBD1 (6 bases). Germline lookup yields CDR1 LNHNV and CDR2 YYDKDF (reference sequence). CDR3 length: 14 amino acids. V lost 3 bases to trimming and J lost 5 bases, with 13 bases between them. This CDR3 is CATSSRDKGTEAFF. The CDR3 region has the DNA TGTGCCACCAGCAGCCGGGACAAGGGTACTGAAGCTTTCTTT.

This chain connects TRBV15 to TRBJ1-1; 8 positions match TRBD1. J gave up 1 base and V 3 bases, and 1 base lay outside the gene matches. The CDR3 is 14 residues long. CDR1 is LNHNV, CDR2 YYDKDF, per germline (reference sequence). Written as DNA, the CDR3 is TGTGCCACCAGCAGTGGACAGGGGAACACTGAAGCTTTCTTT. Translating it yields CATSSGQGNTEAFF.

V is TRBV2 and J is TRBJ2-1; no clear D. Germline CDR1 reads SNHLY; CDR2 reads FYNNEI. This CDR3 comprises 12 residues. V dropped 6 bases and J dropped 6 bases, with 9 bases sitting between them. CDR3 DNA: TGTGCCAGCAGCCGCCCGGGCAATGAGCAGTTCTTC. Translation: CASSRPGNEQFF.

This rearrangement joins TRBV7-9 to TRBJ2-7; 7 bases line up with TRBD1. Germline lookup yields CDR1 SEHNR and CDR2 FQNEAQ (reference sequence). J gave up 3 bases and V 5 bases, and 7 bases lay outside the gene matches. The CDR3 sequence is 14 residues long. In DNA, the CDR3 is TGTGCCAGCAGCAGCCGGGACAGAGGCTACGAGCAGTACTTC. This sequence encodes CASSSRDRGYEQYF. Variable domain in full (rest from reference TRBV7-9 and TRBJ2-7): DTGVSQNPRHKITKRGQNVTFRCDPISEHNRLYWYRQTLGQGPEFLTYFQNEAQLEKSRLLSDRFSAERPKGSFSTLEIQRTEQGDSAMYLCASSSRDRGYEQYFGPGTRLTVT.

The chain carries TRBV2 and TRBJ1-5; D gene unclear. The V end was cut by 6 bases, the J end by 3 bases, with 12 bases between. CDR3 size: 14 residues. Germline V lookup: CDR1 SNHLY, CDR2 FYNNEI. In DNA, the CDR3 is TGTGCCAGCAGCCCCGACGCGTCCAATCAGCCCCAGCATTTT. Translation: CASSPDASNQPQHF.

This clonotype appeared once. This CDR3 is CASSPPGWNQPQHF. DNA of the CDR3: TGTGCCAGCAGCCCTCCGGGGTGGAATCAGCCCCAGCATTTT. The chain links TRBV7-8 to TRBJ1-5; D is undetermined. Germline values: CDR1 SGHVS, CDR2 FQNEAQ. V lost 5 bases and J lost 4, with 12 bases in between. CDR3 length: 14 amino acids.

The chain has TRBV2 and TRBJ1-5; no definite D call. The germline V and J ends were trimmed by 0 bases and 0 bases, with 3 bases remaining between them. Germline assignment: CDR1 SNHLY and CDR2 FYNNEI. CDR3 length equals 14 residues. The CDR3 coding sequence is TGTGCCAGCAGTGAAGCGCTTAGCAATCAGCCCCAGCATTTT. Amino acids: CASSEALSNQPQHF.

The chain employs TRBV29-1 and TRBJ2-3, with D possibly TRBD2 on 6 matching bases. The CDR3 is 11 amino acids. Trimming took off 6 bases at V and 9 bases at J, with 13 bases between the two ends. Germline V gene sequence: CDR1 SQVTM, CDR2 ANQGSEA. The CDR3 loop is CSVDSSVTQYF. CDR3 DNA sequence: TGCAGCGTAGACTCTAGCGTCACGCAGTATTTT.

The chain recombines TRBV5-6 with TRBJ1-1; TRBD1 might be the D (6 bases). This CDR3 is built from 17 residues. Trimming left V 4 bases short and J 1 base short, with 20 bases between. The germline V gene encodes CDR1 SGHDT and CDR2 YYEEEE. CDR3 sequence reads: CASSRSPAGVRNTEAFF. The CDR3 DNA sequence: TGTGCCAGCAGCAGATCCCCCGCAGGGGTAAGGAACACTGAAGCTTTCTTT.

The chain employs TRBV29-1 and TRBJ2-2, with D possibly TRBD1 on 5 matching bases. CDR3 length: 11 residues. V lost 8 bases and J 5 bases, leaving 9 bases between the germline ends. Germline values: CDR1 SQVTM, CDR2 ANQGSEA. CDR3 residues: CSTRDTGELFF. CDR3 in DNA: TGCAGCACCAGGGATACCGGGGAGCTGTTTTTT.

CDR3 amino acids: CSAKRGLETQYF. Written as DNA, the CDR3 is TGCAGTGCAAAGCGGGGGCTAGAGACCCAGTACTTC. The chain combines TRBV20-1 with TRBJ2-5; 8 bases match TRBD2. Germline values: CDR1 DFQATT, CDR2 SNEGSKA (reference sequence). The V gene end was trimmed by 6 bases and the J gene end by 4 bases; junction bases not matched to a gene: 4. CDR3 size: 12 residues.